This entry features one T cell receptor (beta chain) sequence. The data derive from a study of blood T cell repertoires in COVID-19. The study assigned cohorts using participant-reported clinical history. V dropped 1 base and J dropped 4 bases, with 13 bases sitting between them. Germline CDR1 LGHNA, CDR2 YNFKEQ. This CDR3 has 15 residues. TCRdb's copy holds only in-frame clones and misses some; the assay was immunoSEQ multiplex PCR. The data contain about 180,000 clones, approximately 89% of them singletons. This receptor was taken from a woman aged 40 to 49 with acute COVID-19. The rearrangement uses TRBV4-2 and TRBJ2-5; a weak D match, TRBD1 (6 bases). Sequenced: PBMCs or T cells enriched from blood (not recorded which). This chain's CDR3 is CASSQGDRLGETQYF. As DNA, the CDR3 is TGTGCCAGCAGCCAAGGAGACAGGTTAGGAGAGACCCAGTACTTC.